This entry concerns a single TCR beta chain. This entry comes from a study of shared clonotypes between healthy human individuals. Generated by immunoSEQ multiplex PCR, the TCRdb table keeps only in-frame clones and is missing some. The sample shows 450,000 to 500,000 clones, approximately 82% of them seen only once. For genomic DNA, unsorted samples relied on around 81 million PBMCs. Trimming pared 2 bases from V and 0 bases from J, leaving 6 bases between. The CDR3 is 15 residues long. The germline V gene encodes CDR1 SGHNT and CDR2 YYREEE (reference sequence). Sequenced material: PBMCs. The clonotype was recovered from a middle-aged woman in good health. Some clones in this sample may be carry-over from other donors' samples. The V gene is TRBV5-4, the J gene TRBJ1-6; D unresolved. In nucleotides, the CDR3 is TGTGCCAGCAGCTTACAGAGCTCCTATAATTCACCCCTCCACTTT. It translates to CASSLQSSYNSPLHF.